This T cell receptor beta chain was observed in a study of blood T cells in healthy people across ages. Study details: There was about one barcoded beta molecule captured by template switching per two T cells. Findings and caveats of the study: Researchers judged that diversity estimates from one million T cells fell short of true values. Both naive CD4+ cell counts and diversity were greater in long-lived donors than in aged donors.

Germline lookup yields CDR1 MGHDK and CDR2 SYGVNS. This CDR3 is built from 13 residues. Through a sample-barcoded 5' primer and a J-beta primer mix, a second PCR was run for about 6 to 12 cycles. Per sample, CDR3-containing paired-end reads numbered at least 2.5 million. TCRdb re-analysed the 5' RACE reads in MiXCR, keeping a single row per CDR3 protein. The profile shows around 1,000,000 distinct CDR3 sequences, about 23% of them singletons. The table lists this clonotype with a few counts. The antigen is not known. Compared with germline, one end of the junction differs, possibly owing to a read error. This sample was also put to use in a study of T cells of mothers and their children.

Sequencing was performed on blood. The chain recombines TRBV25-1 with TRBJ2-3; a possible D gene is TRBD2 (5 bases). The receptor's source is a girl aged 2-10 years in good health. CDR3 sequence reads: CVSSDSGGRTQYF. The CDR3 DNA sequence: TGTGTCAGCAGTGATTCAGGAGGCAGGACGCAGTATTTT.